This passage covers 22 T cell receptor beta chains from one sample sequenced in a study of T cells in Graves' hyperthyroidism and ophthalmopathy. The TCR beta CDR3 regions underwent amplification using RNA transcripts as the source. Carried out on the TCR CDR3, a first-round RT-PCR used the HTBI primer set. TCRdb recomputed calls from the multiplex PCR reads with MiXCR, one row per CDR3 protein. The sample lists about 700,000 distinct CDR3 sequences, 13% to 15% occurring once. The specimen sequenced was blood. These TCRs come from a woman under 30 with Graves' hyperthyroidism.

This clonotype was seen ten or more times. J is TRBJ1-2 and V is TRBV12-3 or TRBV12-4; TRBD1 might be the D (5 bases). The germline V and J ends were trimmed by 5 bases and 4 bases, with 23 bases remaining between them. There are 17 residues in the CDR3. The CDR3 DNA is TGTGCCAGCAGTCCTTCCGGTAGCAGGGCCCACAGCTATGGCTACACCTTC. As protein: CASSPSGSRAHSYGYTF.

The chain couples TRBV10-3 to TRBJ2-2; possible D gene TRBD1, 6 bases. The CDR3 covers 14 residues. The germline V gene has CDR1 ENHRY and CDR2 SYGVKD. The germline V and J ends were trimmed by 3 bases and 3 bases, with 8 bases remaining between them. The DNA for the CDR3 is TGTGCCATCAGTGACAGGGGATACACCGGGGAGCTGTTTTTT. Its translation: CAISDRGYTGELFF.

This clonotype appeared many times. The chain employs TRBV20-1 and TRBJ1-1; TRBD1 is a possible D gene (5 bases). The length of the CDR3 is 12 residues. V shed 6 bases and J shed 7 bases, with 15 bases lying between them. The germline CDR1 and CDR2 sequences are DFQATT and SNEGSKA (reference sequence). The CDR3 region is CSAFRGTVEAFF. In DNA form, the CDR3 reads TGCAGTGCCTTCCGAGGGACGGTTGAAGCTTTCTTT.

The V and J genes are TRBV20-1 and TRBJ2-3; 9 bases fit TRBD2. V lost 2 bases to trimming and J lost 3 bases; unmatched junction nucleotides: 3. The CDR3 has 14 amino acids. Germline V gives CDR1 DFQATT, CDR2 SNEGSKA (reference sequence). Written as DNA, the CDR3 is TGCAGTGCTAGAATAGCGGGAGTTACAGATACGCAGTATTTT. Its protein is CSARIAGVTDTQYF.

CDR3 in amino acids: CASSFQTGGNYEQYF. The CDR3 region has the DNA TGTGCCAGCAGTTTCCAGACAGGGGGAAACTACGAGCAGTACTTC. The rearrangement joins TRBV27 to TRBJ2-7; 9 bases are a match to TRBD1. CDR3 length: 15 residues. Looked up from germline, CDR1 is MNHEY and CDR2 is SMNVEV (reference sequence). J was trimmed by 3 bases and V by 3 bases; bases with no gene match: 6.

This clonotype occurred many times. CDR3 in DNA: TGTGCCAGCAGTGCAGCGGGAGAGTATGAGCAGTTCTTC. Translation gives CASSAAGEYEQFF. The chain links TRBV28 to TRBJ2-1, with 8 positions matching TRBD2. V lost 5 bases to trimming and J lost 8 bases; unmatched junction nucleotides: 5. Germline assignment: CDR1 MDHEN and CDR2 SYDVKM. The CDR3 extends over 13 amino acids. The full variable domain, completed using reference TRBV28 and TRBJ2-1, is DVKVTQSSRYLVKRTGEKVFLECVQDMDHENMFWYRQDPGLGLRLIYFSYDVKMKEKGDIPEGYSVSREKKERFSLILESASTNQTSMYLCASSAAGEYEQFFGPGTRLTVL.

This clonotype came up a few times. The V call is TRBV4-3, the J call TRBJ1-6; D unresolved. V was clipped by 1 base and J by 0 bases, with 13 bases between them. The CDR3 is 18 residues long. Germline V CDR1 and CDR2: LGHNA, YSLEER. Here the CDR3 DNA reads TGCGCCAGCAGCCAAGGGCCGGCCATCAGCTCCTATAATTCACCCCTCCACTTT. This encodes CASSQGPAISSYNSPLHF.

This clonotype was observed many times. The rearrangement uses TRBV11-2 and TRBJ2-1; 9 positions match TRBD2. V shed 5 bases, J shed 8 bases, and the junction held 13 bases outside the gene matches. The CDR3 spans 16 residues. Germline CDR1 and CDR2: SGHAT and FQNNGV. CDR3 protein: CASSHTYGTSSYEQFF. In DNA, the CDR3 is TGTGCCAGCAGCCATACCTACGGGACTAGCAGCTATGAGCAGTTCTTC.

In this sample, this clonotype turned up many times. The chain is built from TRBV4-1 and TRBJ2-7, with D unclear. The CDR3 runs 15 residues. With 1 base removed from V and 2 bases from J, the gap between germline ends came to 12 bases. CDR1 and CDR2 from the germline V gene are MGHRA and YSYEKL. The DNA of the CDR3 is TGCGCCAGCAGCCAAGCGTCATCCGGACCCTACGAGCAGTACTTC. This sequence encodes CASSQASSGPYEQYF.

This clonotype has a count of ten or more. J is TRBJ1-6 and V is TRBV30; no clear D gene. This CDR3 has 14 amino acids. The V gene's germline CDR1 is GTSNPN and CDR2 SVGIG (reference sequence). V lost 4 bases and J lost 5, with 12 bases in between. This CDR3 is CAWTDPRDNSPLHF. The CDR3 DNA reads TGTGCCTGGACGGACCCAAGGGATAATTCACCCCTCCACTTT.

This clonotype was recorded at least ten times. The chain couples TRBV2 to TRBJ1-2; no clear D. Deletions cut 2 bases from V and 1 base from J, with 5 bases between. CDR1 SNHLY and CDR2 FYNNEI come from the germline V gene. The CDR3 has 13 amino acids. Here the CDR3 DNA reads TGTGCCAGCAGTGAAAGTATTAACTATGGCTACACCTTC. Translation gives CASSESINYGYTF.

The chain couples TRBV24-1 to TRBJ2-5, with TRBD1 matching 7 bases. The ends lost 3 bases at V and 0 bases at J; junction bases unmatched: 3. Germline V gives CDR1 KGHDR, CDR2 SFDVKD. CDR3 length: 15 amino acids. The CDR3 spells CATSDGTEYQETQYF. CDR3 bases: TGTGCCACCAGTGATGGGACAGAGTACCAAGAGACCCAGTACTTC.

The V and J genes are TRBV6-1 and TRBJ2-3; D is ambiguous. Germline values: CDR1 MNHNS, CDR2 SASEGT. V lost 3 bases and J 0 bases, leaving 7 bases between the germline ends. The CDR3 loop spans 14 amino acids. The CDR3 DNA follows: TGTGCCAGCAGTGACCTACGGAGCACAGATACGCAGTATTTT. Translated, it gives CASSDLRSTDTQYF.

This sequence joins TRBV19 and TRBJ2-7, with 13 bases lining up with TRBD2. This CDR3 has 17 residues. Unmatched junction bases numbered 9, after V lost 6 bases and J lost 1 base. Germline V gene lookup returns CDR1 LNHDA and CDR2 SQIVND (reference sequence). The CDR3 sequence is CASSPRTSGRLSYEQYF. The CDR3 DNA reads TGTGCCAGTAGCCCCAGGACTAGCGGGAGATTGTCCTACGAGCAGTACTTC.

This clonotype has a count of ten or more. The V and J genes are TRBV12-3 or TRBV12-4 and TRBJ1-2, with D perhaps TRBD1 (5 bases). The CDR3 is 15 amino acids. Between the trimmed V and J ends, which lost 3 bases and 8 bases, there was a span of 19 bases. CDR3 sequence: CASSLGRGYRSGYTF. CDR3 nucleotides: TGTGCCAGCAGTTTGGGGAGGGGTTATCGTTCCGGCTACACCTTC.

In the case of this clonotype: Given a much more abundant clone one base away, this may be a read error. The limits of the CDR3 on the DNA are not certain, so only TCRdb's listed CDR3 is given. The chain recombines TRBV7-9 with TRBJ2-1; TRBD1, the D gene given by the table, was not confirmed from the DNA. The germline V gene has CDR1 SEHNR and CDR2 FQNEAQ (reference sequence). The CDR3 comprises 15 residues, both ends counted. CDR3 in amino acids: CASSFAGGIIGEQSF.

This clonotype was seen many times. The genes are TRBV28 and TRBJ2-7; TRBD1 matches 7 bases. The germline V gene encodes CDR1 MDHEN and CDR2 SYDVKM. The CDR3 is 14 residues long. Unmatched junction bases numbered 9, after V lost 7 bases and J lost 3 bases. The CDR3 nucleotides are TGTGCCAGCAAAACAGGGGCAGGATACTACGAGCAGTACTTC. Protein sequence: CASKTGAGYYEQYF.

This rearrangement joins TRBV6-4 to TRBJ2-1; D remains unclear. V lost 3 bases and J 1 base, leaving 10 bases between the germline ends. This CDR3 has 15 residues. The germline V gene encodes CDR1 MRHNA and CDR2 SNTAGT. CDR3 DNA sequence: TGTGCCAGCAGTGATCGGGTTGGGTCCTACAATGAGCAGTTCTTC. It yields the protein CASSDRVGSYNEQFF.

This clonotype showed up many times. The CDR3 DNA follows: TGTGCCAGCAGCCCCTCTATGTCGACAGGGGCCCAAGAGACCCAGTACTTC. This codes for CASSPSMSTGAQETQYF. This rearrangement joins TRBV3-1 to TRBJ2-5; 8 bases fit TRBD1. The length of the CDR3 is 17 residues. J was trimmed by 1 base and V by 4 bases; bases with no gene match: 11. Germline CDR1 and CDR2: LGHDT and YNNKEL (reference sequence).

The chain links TRBV25-1 to TRBJ1-1; D unclear. Germline V gives CDR1 MGHDK, CDR2 SYGVNS. The CDR3 length is 13 residues. With 1 base removed from V and 5 bases from J, the gap between germline ends came to 8 bases. The DNA for the CDR3 is TGTGCCAGCAGTGAATCCCAGCAGACTGAAGCTTTCTTT. Protein: CASSESQQTEAFF.

This clonotype was picked up a small number of times. The chain is built from TRBV15 and TRBJ2-5; 8 bases line up with TRBD1. Unmatched junction bases numbered 6, after V lost 4 bases and J lost 5 bases. CDR1 is LNHNV and CDR2 is YYDKDF in the germline V gene (reference sequence). The CDR3 loop spans 14 amino acids. CDR3 region: CATSIPGGRETQYF. CDR3 bases: TGTGCCACCAGCATACCAGGGGGCCGGGAGACCCAGTACTTC.

The J gene is TRBJ1-6, the V gene TRBV6-1; D might be TRBD1 (5 bases). Trimming removed 1 base from V and 4 bases from J, with 11 bases in between. CDR3 size: 16 residues. CDR1 and CDR2 from the germline V gene are MNHNS and SASEGT. The CDR3, as DNA: TGTGCCAGCAGTGAAGATCGGGGACTTTATAATTCACCCCTCCACTTT. Amino acid sequence: CASSEDRGLYNSPLHF.